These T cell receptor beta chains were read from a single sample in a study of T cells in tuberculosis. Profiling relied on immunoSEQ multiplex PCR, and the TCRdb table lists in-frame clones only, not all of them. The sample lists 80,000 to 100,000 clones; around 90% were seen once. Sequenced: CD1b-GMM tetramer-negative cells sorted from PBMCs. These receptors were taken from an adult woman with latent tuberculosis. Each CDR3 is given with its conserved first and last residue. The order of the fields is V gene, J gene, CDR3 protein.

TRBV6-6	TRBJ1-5	CASSSQGLSNQPQHF
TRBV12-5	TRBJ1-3	CASGHGNTIYF
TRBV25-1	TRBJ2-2	CASSEKTSWTGELFF
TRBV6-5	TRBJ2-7	CASSSTGGEQYF
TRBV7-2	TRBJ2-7	CASSQEQRAPYEQYF
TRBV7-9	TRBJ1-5	CASSLGNGGNQPQHF
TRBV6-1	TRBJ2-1	CASTGLNEQFF
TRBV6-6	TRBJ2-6	CASSMTRGAGANVLTF
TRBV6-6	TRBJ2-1	CASNRGGGAYNEQFF
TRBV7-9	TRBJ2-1	CASSLEAGGYNEQFF
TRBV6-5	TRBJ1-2	CASSSWGQGLYGYTF
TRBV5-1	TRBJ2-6	CASSSGWDTGRANVLTF
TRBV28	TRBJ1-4	CASSLGQGFREKLFF
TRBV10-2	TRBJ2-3	CASIALNTDTQYF
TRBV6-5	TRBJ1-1	CASSRQGDYTEAFF
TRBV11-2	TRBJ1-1	CASSAGQGMNTEAFF
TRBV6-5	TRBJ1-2	CASRRTGLDYTF
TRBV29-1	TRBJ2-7	CSVEGGGEQYF
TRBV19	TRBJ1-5	CASRRDFLPNQPQHF
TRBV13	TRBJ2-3	CASSPAGAGAITDTQYF
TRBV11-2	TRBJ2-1	CASSLAGQLNNEQFF
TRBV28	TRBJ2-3	CASREEGTIVTDTQYF
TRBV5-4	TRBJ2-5	CASSPEGGQVRETQYF
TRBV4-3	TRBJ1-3	CASSQDPLTGNTIYF
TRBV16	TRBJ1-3	CASSRGQSNTIYF
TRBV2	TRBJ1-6	CATAPAGSNSPLHF
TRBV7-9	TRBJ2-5	CASSLTGGGETQYF
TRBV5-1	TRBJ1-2	CASSPLTGRKDGYTF
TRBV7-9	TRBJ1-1	CASRGQGAHGTEAFF
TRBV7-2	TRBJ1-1	CASSSRGGVANTEAFF
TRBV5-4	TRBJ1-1	CASRFTMMNTEAFF
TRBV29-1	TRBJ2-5	CSVVGTAKETQYF
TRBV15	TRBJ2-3	CATSREHVGVDSTDTQYF
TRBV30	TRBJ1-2	CAWRHGRLGSYGYTF
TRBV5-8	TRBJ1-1	CASSSGQRAEAFF
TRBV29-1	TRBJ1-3	CSVVRDNSGNTIYF
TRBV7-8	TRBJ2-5	CASSSSRDRVQETQYF
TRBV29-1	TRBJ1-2	CSVAGGNYGYTF
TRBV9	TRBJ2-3	CASSWTSGPTDTQYF
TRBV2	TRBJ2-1	CASRAYAGGPYNEQFF
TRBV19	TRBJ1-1	CASSRVVGWGDNTEAFF
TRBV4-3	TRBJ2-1	CASSQAPQGGVNEQFF
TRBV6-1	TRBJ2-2	CATPARATIGELFF
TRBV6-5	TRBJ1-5	CASSYRQGSNQPQHF
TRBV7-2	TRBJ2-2	CASSPTWERPNTGELFF
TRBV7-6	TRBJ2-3	CASSLAPSGGAGDTQYF
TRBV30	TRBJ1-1	CAWSVPGARTEAFF
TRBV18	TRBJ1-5	CASSPGRVQPQHF
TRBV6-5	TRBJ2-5	CASSYSPGEQYF